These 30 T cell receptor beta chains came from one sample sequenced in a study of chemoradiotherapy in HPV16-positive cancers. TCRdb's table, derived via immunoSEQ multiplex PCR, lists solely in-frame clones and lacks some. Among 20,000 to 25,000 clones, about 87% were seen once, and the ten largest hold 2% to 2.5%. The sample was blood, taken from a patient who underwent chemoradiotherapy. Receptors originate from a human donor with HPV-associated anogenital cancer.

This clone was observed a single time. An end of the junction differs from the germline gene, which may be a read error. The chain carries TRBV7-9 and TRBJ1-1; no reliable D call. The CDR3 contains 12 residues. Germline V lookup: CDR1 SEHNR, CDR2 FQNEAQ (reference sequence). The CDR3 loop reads CTSSSRSTEAFF. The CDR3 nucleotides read TGTACCAGCAGCTCAAGATCCACTGAAGCTTTCTTT.

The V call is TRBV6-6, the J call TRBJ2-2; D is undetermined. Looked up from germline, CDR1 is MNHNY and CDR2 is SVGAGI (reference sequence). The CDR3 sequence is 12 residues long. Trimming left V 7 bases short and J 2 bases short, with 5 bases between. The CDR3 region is CASKPNTGELFF. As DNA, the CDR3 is TGTGCCAGCAAGCCTAACACCGGGGAGCTGTTTTTT.

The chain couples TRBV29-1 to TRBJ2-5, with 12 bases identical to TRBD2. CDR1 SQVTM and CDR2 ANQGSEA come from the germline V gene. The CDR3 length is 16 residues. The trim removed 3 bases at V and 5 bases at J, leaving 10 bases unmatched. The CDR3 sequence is CSVDGLAGNSLETQYF. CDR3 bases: TGCAGCGTTGACGGACTAGCGGGAAATAGTCTGGAGACCCAGTACTTC.

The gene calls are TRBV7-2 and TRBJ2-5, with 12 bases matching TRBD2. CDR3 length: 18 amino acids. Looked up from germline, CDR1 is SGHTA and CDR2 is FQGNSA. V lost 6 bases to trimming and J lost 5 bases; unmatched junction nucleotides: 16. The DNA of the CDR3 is TGTGCCAGCAGTTTAAGCCGGACTAGCGGGGCCCGCCCGGAGACCCAGTACTTC. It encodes CASSLSRTSGARPETQYF.

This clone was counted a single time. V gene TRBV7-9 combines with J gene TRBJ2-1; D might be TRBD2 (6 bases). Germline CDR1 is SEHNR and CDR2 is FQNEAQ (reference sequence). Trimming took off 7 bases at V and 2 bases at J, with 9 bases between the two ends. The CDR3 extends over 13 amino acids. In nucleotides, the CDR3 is TGTGCCAGCAACCGGGGGACCTACAATGAGCAGTTCTTC. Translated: CASNRGTYNEQFF.

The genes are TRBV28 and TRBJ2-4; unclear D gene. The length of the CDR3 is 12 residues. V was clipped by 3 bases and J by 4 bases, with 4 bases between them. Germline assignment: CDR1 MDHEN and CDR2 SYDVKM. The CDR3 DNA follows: TGTGCCAGCAGTTTTTCGAAAAACATTCAGTACTTC. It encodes CASSFSKNIQYF.

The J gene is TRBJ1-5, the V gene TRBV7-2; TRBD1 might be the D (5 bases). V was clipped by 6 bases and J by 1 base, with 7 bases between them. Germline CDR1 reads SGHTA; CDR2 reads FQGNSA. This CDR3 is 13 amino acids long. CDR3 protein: CASSAGSNQPQHF. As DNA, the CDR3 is TGTGCCAGCAGTGCAGGGAGCAATCAGCCCCAGCATTTT.

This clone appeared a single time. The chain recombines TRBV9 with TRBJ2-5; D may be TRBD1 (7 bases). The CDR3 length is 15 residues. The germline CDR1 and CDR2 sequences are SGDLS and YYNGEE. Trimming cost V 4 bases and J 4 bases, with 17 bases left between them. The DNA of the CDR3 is TGTGCCAGCAGCTATACAGGGGTGGGGGGAGAGACCCAGTACTTC. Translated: CASSYTGVGGETQYF. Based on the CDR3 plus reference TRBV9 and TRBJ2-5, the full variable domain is DSGVTQTPKHLITATGQRVTLRCSPRSGDLSVYWYQQSLDQGLQFLIQYYNGEERAKGNILERFSAQQFPDLHSELNLSSLELGDSALYFCASSYTGVGGETQYFGPGTRLLVL.

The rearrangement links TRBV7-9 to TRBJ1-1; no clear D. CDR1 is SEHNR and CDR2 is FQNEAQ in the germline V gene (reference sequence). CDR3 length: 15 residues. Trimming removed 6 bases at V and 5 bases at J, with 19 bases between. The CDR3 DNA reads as TGTGCCAGCAGTCAGCCGGTGGGGATGGGGACTGAAGCTTTCTTT. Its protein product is CASSQPVGMGTEAFF.

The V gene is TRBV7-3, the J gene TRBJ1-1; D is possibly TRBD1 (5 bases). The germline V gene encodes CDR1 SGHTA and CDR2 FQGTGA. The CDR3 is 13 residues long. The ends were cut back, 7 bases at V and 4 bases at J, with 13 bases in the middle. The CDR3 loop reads CASTRGVGTEAFF. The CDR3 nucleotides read TGTGCCAGCACCCGGGGCGTAGGCACTGAAGCTTTCTTT.

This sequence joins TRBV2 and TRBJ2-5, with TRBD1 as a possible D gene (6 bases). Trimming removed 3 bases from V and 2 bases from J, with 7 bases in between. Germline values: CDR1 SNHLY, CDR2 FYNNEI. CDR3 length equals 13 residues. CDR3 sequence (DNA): TGTGCCAGCAGTGAGGACAGACAAGAGACCCAGTACTTC. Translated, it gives CASSEDRQETQYF.

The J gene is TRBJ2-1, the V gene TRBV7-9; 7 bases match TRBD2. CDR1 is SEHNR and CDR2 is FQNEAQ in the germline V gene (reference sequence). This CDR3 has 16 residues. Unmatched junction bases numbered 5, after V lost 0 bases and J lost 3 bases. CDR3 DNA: TGTGCCAGCAGCTTAGCTTTTGGGGGGGGCTACAATGAGCAGTTCTTC. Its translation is CASSLAFGGGYNEQFF.

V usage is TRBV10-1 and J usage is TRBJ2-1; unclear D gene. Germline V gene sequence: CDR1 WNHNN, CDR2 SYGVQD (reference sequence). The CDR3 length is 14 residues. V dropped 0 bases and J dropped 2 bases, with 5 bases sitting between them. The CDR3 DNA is TGCGCCAGCAGTGAGTCTGGGACCTACAATGAGCAGTTCTTC. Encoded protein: CASSESGTYNEQFF.

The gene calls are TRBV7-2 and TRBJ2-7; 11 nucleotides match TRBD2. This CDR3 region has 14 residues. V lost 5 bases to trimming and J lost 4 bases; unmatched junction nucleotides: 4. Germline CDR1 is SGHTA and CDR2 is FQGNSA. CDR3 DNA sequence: TGTGCCAGCAGCATTAGCGGGGGGGCGTACGAGCAGTACTTC. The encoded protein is CASSISGGAYEQYF.

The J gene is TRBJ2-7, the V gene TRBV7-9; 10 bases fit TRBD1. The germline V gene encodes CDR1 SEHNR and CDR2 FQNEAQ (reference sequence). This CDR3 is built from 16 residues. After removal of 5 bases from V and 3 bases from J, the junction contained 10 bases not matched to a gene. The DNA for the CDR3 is TGTGCCAGCAGCCCCCCCGGGACAGGGGAAGGCTACGAGCAGTACTTC. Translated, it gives CASSPPGTGEGYEQYF.

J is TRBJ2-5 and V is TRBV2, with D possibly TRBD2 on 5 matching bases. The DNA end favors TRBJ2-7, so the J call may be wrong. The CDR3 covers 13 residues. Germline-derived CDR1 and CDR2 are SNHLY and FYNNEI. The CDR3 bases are TGTGCCAGCAGGGCTAGCAGCTCCTACGAGCAGTACTTC. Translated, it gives CASRASSSYEQYF.

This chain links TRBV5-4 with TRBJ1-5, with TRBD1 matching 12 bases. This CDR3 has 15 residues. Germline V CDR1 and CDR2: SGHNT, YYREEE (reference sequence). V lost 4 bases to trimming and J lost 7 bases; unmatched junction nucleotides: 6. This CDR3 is CASSVGQGALQPQHF. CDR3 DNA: TGTGCCAGCAGCGTGGGACAGGGGGCTCTGCAGCCCCAGCATTTT.

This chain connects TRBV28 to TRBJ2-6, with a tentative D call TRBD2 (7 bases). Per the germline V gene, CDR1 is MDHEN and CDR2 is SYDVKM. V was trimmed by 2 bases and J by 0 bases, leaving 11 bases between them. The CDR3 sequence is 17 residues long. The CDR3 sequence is CASSLRGAHSGANVLTF. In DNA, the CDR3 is TGTGCCAGCAGTTTACGGGGGGCCCACTCTGGGGCCAACGTCCTGACTTTC.

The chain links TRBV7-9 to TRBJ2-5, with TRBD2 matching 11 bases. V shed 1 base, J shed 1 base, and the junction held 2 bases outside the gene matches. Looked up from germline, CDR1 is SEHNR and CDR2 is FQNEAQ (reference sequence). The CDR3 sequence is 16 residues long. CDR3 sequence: CASSLEGLAVQETQYF. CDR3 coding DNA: TGTGCCAGCAGCTTAGAGGGACTAGCGGTCCAAGAGACCCAGTACTTC.

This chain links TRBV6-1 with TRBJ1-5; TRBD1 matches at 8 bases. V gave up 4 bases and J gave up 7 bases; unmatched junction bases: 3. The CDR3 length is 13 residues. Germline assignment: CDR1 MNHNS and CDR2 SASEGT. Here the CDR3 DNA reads TGTGCCAGCAGTGGACAGGGGATCCAGCCCCAGCATTTT. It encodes CASSGQGIQPQHF.

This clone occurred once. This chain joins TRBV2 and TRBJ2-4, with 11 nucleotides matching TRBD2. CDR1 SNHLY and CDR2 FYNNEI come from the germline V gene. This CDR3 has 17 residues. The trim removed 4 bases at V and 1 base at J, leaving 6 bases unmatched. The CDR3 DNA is TGTGCCAGCAGTGGTATGTCTAGCGGGAGGGCCAAAAACATTCAGTACTTC. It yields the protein CASSGMSSGRAKNIQYF.

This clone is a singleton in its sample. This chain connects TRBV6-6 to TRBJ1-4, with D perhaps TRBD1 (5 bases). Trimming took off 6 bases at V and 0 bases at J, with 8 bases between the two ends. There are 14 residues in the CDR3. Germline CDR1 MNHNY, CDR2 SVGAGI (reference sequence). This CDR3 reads CASRSGTTNEKLFF. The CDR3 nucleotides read TGTGCCAGCAGGTCAGGGACAACTAATGAAAAACTGTTTTTT.

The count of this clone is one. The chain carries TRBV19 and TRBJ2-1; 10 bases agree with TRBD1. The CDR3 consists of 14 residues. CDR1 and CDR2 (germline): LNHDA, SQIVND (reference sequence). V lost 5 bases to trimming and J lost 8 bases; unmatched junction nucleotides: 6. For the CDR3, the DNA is TGTGCCAGTAGTCCCGACAGGGGGCGCGATGAGCAGTTCTTC. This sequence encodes CASSPDRGRDEQFF. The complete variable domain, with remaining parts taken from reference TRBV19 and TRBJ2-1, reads DGGITQSPKYLFRKEGQNVTLSCEQNLNHDAMYWYRQDPGQGLRLIYYSQIVNDFQKGDIAEGYSVSREKKESFPLTVTSAQKNPTAFYLCASSPDRGRDEQFFGPGTRLTVL.

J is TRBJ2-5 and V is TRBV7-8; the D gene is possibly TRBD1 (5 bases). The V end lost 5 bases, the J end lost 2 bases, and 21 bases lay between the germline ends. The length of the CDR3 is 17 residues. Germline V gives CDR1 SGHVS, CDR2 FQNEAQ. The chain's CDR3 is CASSRSNLGLLQETQYF. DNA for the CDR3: TGTGCCAGCAGCCGGTCGAATCTGGGGCTACTGCAAGAGACCCAGTACTTC.

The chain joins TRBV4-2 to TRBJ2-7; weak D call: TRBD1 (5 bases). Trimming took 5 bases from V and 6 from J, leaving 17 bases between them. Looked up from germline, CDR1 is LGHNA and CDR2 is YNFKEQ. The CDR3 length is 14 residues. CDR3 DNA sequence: TGTGCCAGCAGCTTGAGCAAGGGGTTCATCGAGCAGTACTTC. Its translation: CASSLSKGFIEQYF.

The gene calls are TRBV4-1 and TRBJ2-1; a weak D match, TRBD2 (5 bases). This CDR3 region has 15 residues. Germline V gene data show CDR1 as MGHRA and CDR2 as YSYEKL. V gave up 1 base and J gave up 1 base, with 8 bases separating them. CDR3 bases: TGCGCCAGCAGCCAAGTTAGCGAGTCCTACAATGAGCAGTTCTTC. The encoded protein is CASSQVSESYNEQFF.

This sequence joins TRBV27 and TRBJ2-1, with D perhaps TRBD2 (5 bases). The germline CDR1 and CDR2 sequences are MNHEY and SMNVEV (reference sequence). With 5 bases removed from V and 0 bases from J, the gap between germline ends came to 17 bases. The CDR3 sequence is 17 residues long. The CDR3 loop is CASSPHGSGSSYNEQFF. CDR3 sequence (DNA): TGTGCCAGCAGTCCGCATGGAAGTGGGAGCTCCTACAATGAGCAGTTCTTC.

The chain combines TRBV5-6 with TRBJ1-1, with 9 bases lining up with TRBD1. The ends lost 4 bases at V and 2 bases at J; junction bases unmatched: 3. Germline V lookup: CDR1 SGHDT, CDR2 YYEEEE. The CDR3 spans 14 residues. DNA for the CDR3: TGTGCCAGCAGCCGGGACAGGGCTAACACTGAAGCTTTCTTT. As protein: CASSRDRANTEAFF. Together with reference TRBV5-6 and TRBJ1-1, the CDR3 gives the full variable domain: DAGVTQSPTHLIKTRGQQVTLRCSPKSGHDTVSWYQQALGQGPQFIFQYYEEEERQRGNFPDRFSGHQFPNYSSELNVNALLLGDSALYLCASSRDRANTEAFFGQGTRLTVV.

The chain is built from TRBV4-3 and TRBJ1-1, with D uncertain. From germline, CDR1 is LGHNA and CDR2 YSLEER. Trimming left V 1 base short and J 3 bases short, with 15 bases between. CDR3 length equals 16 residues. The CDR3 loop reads CASSQVLGFVDTEAFF. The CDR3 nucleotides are TGCGCCAGCAGCCAAGTCCTTGGGTTTGTTGACACTGAAGCTTTCTTT.

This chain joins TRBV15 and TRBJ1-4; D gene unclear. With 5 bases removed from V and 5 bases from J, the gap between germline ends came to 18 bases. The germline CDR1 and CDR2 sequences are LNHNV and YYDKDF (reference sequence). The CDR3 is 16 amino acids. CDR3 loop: CATSYRMRTDNEKLFF. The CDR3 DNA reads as TGTGCCACCAGCTATCGGATGCGGACGGACAATGAAAAACTGTTTTTT.